This T cell receptor beta chain is drawn from a study of control samples from healthy donors and cancer patients (TCRdb year 2020). V and J lose 4 bases and 4 bases, and a span of 11 bases separates them. From the germline V gene, CDR1 is MNHEY and CDR2 is SVGEGT. Counted from cysteine to phenylalanine, this CDR3 has 14 amino acids. Only the CDR3 portion is preserved as DNA: 42 bases, with reading frame beginning at the first base. Libraries were made using the immunoSEQ multiplex PCR assay. The table was pulled from immuneACCESS by TCRdb, which kept in-frame rearrangements only. Such tables lose some clones; where checked, under half of the loss comes from unresolved V genes, and the rest has no known cause. Recorded for this sample are approximately 150,000 clones; about 94% of them occurred a single time. About 15% of the sample is in the top ten clones. On this clone itself: Its antigen is currently not known. Base quality data are lacking; no much larger clone is found one base away.

The sample taken for sequencing was PBMCs. This sequence originates from a man in his sixties with colorectal cancer. The receptor chain draws on TRBV6-2 or TRBV6-3 and TRBJ1-5; TRBD1 is perhaps the D gene, given 5 matching bases. The DNA is as follows: TGTGCCAGCAGTTCCTTGGGGCCAAATCAGCCCCAGCATTTT. Translated, this gives CASSSLGPNQPQHF.